This TCR beta chain was captured by sequencing in a study of graft-versus-host responses after intestinal transplantation. This clone appeared a few times. TCRdb's copy holds only in-frame clones and misses some; the assay was immunoSEQ multiplex PCR. The table has 20,000 to 25,000 clones, less than 60% seen once. V was cut by 6 bases and J by 3 bases, with 12 bases left in between. The CDR3 totals 14 residues. CDR1 MNHNS and CDR2 SASEGT come from the germline V gene. Study results and caveats: Some patients had graft-donor T cell macrochimerism, and their allografts showed high graft-versus-host to host-versus-graft clonal ratios.

The sequencing here drew on alloreactive CD4+ T cells from a mixed lymphocyte reaction culture, taken before intestinal transplant. Regarding subset: CFSE-low proliferating T cells sorted from roughly six-day pre-transplant mixed lymphocyte reaction (GvH or HvG direction). This TCR derives from a human patient who received an intestinal transplant. The rearrangement joins TRBV6-1 to TRBJ1-3; a possible D gene is TRBD1 (6 bases). CDR3 in DNA: TGTGCCAGCAGGGCCATAGGGGGTGGAAACACCATATATTTT. Its protein product is CASRAIGGGNTIYF.